The rows below give T cell receptor beta chains drawn from one sample of a study of siplizumab effects on memory and regulatory T cells. Sequencing was performed with immunoSEQ multiplex PCR; in TCRdb, only in-frame clones are kept and a portion is missing. The table has over 85,000 clones, around 94% seen once. The material sequenced was non-Treg CD4+ T cells sorted from blood. Every receptor here comes from a human donor in good health. Each CDR3 is given with its conserved first and last residue. The D gene is left open where the match is weak. Expanded clones get a size class; other rows say once, few or many, or leave the size out.

TRBV5-1,TRBD2,NA,TRBJ2-3,CASSLGGTSGTDTQYF,TGCGCCAGCAGCTTGGGTGGGACTAGCGGCACAGATACGCAGTATTTT
TRBV6-1,TRBD1,few,TRBJ1-5,CASTVRGLSNQPQHF,TGTGCCAGCACGGTAAGGGGGCTGAGCAATCAGCCCCAGCATTTT
TRBV10-3,TRBD2,NA,TRBJ2-5,CAIRKGTSGGQETQYF,TGTGCCATCAGAAAGGGGACTAGCGGGGGGCAAGAGACCCAGTACTTC
TRBV10-2,NA,NA,TRBJ2-3,CASRGSSKGTDTQYF,TGCGCCAGCAGGGGGTCTAGCAAGGGCACAGATACGCAGTATTTT
TRBV9,TRBD2,NA,TRBJ2-1,CASSVYGRAHEQFF,TGTGCCAGCAGCGTATACGGGAGGGCCCATGAGCAGTTCTTC
TRBV21-1,NA,NA,TRBJ1-3,CASSKYRQGQDSSGNTIYF,TGTGCCAGCAGCAAATATCGTCAAGGACAGGATTCCTCTGGAAACACCATATATTTT
TRBV7-3,NA,NA,TRBJ2-2,CAKSPPGSRHTGELFF,TGTGCCAAAAGCCCACCGGGCAGCAGGCACACCGGGGAGCTGTTTTTT
TRBV10-2,TRBD2,NA,TRBJ2-7,CASTRTSGGANEQYF,TGCGCCAGCACGAGAACTAGCGGGGGGGCCAACGAGCAGTACTTC
TRBV5-1,NA,NA,TRBJ2-6,CASSLEVGAGANVLTF,TGCGCCAGCAGCTTGGAGGTCGGAGCTGGGGCCAACGTCCTGACTTTC
TRBV27,NA,NA,TRBJ2-7,CASRGLGLPYEQYF,TGTGCCAGCAGGGGTTTAGGTCTTCCCTACGAGCAGTACTTC
TRBV30,NA,NA,TRBJ2-5,CAWSASPKGTQYF,TGTGCCTGGAGTGCCAGTCCCAAAGGGACCCAGTACTTC
TRBV4-2,NA,NA,TRBJ2-2,CASNPRVGISTGELFF,TGTGCCAGCAATCCGAGGGTAGGGATCAGTACCGGGGAGCTGTTTTTT
TRBV14,NA,NA,TRBJ1-6,CASSQGGTSSYNSPLHF,TGTGCCAGCAGCCAGGGGGGCACGAGCTCCTATAATTCACCCCTCCACTTT
TRBV27,NA,NA,TRBJ1-1,CASSRNGRAQRTEAFF,TGTGCCAGCAGCCGAAACGGACGGGCACAGCGCACTGAAGCTTTCTTT
TRBV7-8,NA,NA,TRBJ2-7,CASSRGEGGHSYEQYF,TGTGCCAGCAGCCGCGGGGAGGGGGGTCACTCCTACGAGCAGTACTTC
TRBV5-1,NA,NA,TRBJ1-1,CASSLAGGNTEAFF,TGCGCCAGCAGCTTGGCGGGAGGAAACACTGAAGCTTTCTTT
TRBV19,TRBD2,NA,TRBJ2-3,CATSLAGTSTDTQYF,TGTGCCACTTCTTTAGCGGGAACTAGCACAGATACGCAGTATTTT
TRBV30,NA,NA,TRBJ2-1,CAWSVSSNEQFF,TGTGCCTGGAGTGTATCTTCTAATGAGCAGTTCTTC
TRBV19,TRBD1,NA,TRBJ1-1,CASSVWGQTNTEAFF,TGTGCCAGTAGTGTCTGGGGACAGACAAACACTGAAGCTTTCTTT
TRBV5-4,TRBD2,NA,TRBJ2-7,CASSPSGGSYEQYF,TGTGCCAGCAGCCCTAGCGGGGGGTCCTACGAGCAGTACTTC
TRBV11-3,NA,NA,TRBJ2-5,CASSFGYREETQYF,TGTGCCAGCAGCTTCGGGTACAGGGAGGAGACCCAGTACTTC
TRBV11-2,NA,NA,TRBJ1-3,CASSQLRGRRNTIYF,TGTGCCAGCAGCCAACTACGGGGGCGAAGGAACACCATATATTTT
TRBV15,TRBD1,NA,TRBJ1-3,CATSIGQGSGNTIYF,TGTGCCACCAGCATCGGACAGGGGAGTGGAAACACCATATATTTT
TRBV7-7,TRBD1,few,TRBJ1-4,CASSPGQGNGEKLFF,TGTGCTAGCAGCCCCGGACAGGGAAATGGTGAAAAACTGTTTTTT
TRBV5-4,NA,NA,TRBJ2-2,CASSPLAGSSGELFF,TGTGCCAGCAGCCCTCTCGCGGGAAGCAGCGGGGAGCTGTTTTTT
TRBV7-3,NA,NA,TRBJ2-1,CASSFRPTYNEQFF,TGTGCCAGCAGCTTTAGACCGACCTACAATGAGCAGTTCTTC
TRBV4-2,TRBD2,NA,TRBJ2-3,CASSQDLSSGKGDTQYF,TGTGCCAGCAGCCAAGATCTTTCTAGCGGGAAGGGAGATACGCAGTATTTT
TRBV11-3,TRBD2,NA,TRBJ2-2,CASSSISGGSGELFF,TGTGCCAGCAGCTCCATTAGCGGGGGGTCCGGGGAGCTGTTTTTT
TRBV19,NA,NA,TRBJ1-1,CATRGEGANTEAFF,TGTGCCACCAGAGGGGAGGGAGCGAACACTGAAGCTTTCTTT
TRBV28,NA,NA,TRBJ1-1,CASTVTGAEAFF,TGTGCCAGCACCGTCACTGGCGCTGAAGCTTTCTTT
TRBV2,TRBD1,NA,TRBJ1-2,CASSESLDRGRGYTF,TGTGCCAGCAGTGAATCCCTGGACAGGGGCCGTGGCTACACCTTC
TRBV19,NA,NA,TRBJ1-4,CASRLRGKDEKLFF,TGTGCCAGTAGGCTAAGGGGAAAGGATGAAAAACTGTTTTTT
TRBV7-8,TRBD1,NA,TRBJ2-7,CASSLAGTGNTYEQYF,TGTGCCAGCAGCTTAGCAGGGACAGGGAACACCTACGAGCAGTACTTC
TRBV2,TRBD1,NA,TRBJ1-5,CASGGQGEQPQHF,TGTGCCAGCGGGGGACAGGGGGAACAGCCCCAGCATTTT
TRBV6-6,NA,once,TRBJ1-1,CASSYSRSGGTEAFF,TGTGCCAGCAGTTACTCGAGGTCGGGTGGCACTGAAGCTTTCTTT
TRBV5-4,TRBD1,NA,TRBJ1-6,CASSLQGESPLHF,TGTGCCAGCAGCTTGCAGGGGGAATCACCCCTCCACTTT
TRBV14,NA,NA,TRBJ2-7,CASSQNYVVYEQYF,TGTGCCAGCAGCCAAAACTACGTGGTCTACGAGCAGTACTTC
TRBV30,NA,NA,TRBJ1-6,CASRAANRPVNSPLHF,TGTGCCTCCCGAGCTGCAAACAGGCCGGTGAATTCACCCCTCCACTTT
TRBV19,NA,once,TRBJ1-2,CASSKTDREGYTF,TGTGCCAGTAGTAAGACCGACAGAGAAGGCTACACCTTC